These T cell receptor beta chains were read from a single sample in a study of blood T cells in healthy people across ages. TCRdb itself ran the 5' RACE reads through MiXCR, one entry per CDR3 protein. The table records about 1,500,000 distinct CDR3 sequences, 28% of them present only once. The sample consisted of blood. The source of these receptors is a woman aged 25-40 years in good health. CDR3s include the opening cysteine and the closing phenylalanine or tryptophan. The D gene is left open where the match is weak. Clone size is given for some rows only: seen once, a few or many times, or a class if the clone is expanded.

J: TRBJ2-5
V: TRBV9
D: TRBD2
size: many
CDR3: CASSVLSGGPEETQYF
DNA: TGTGCCAGCAGCGTATTGTCGGGGGGGCCAGAGGAGACCCAGTACTTC

J: TRBJ2-5
V: TRBV25-1
D: NA
size: few
CDR3: CASSFHGGETQYF
DNA: TGTGCCAGCAGTTTCCATGGGGGGGAGACCCAGTACTTC

J: TRBJ2-7
V: TRBV7-2
D: NA
size: few
CDR3: CASSLVGTRGNEQYF
DNA: TGTGCCAGCAGCTTAGTCGGGACACGAGGGAACGAGCAGTACTTC

J: TRBJ1-2
V: TRBV13
D: NA
size: once
CDR3: CASSLGPDNLNYGYTF
DNA: TGTGCCAGCAGCTTAGGTCCAGACAATCTTAACTATGGCTACACCTTC

J: TRBJ2-7
V: TRBV6-8
D: NA
size: few
CDR3: CASSYGTGVEEQYF
DNA: TGTGCCAGCAGTTACGGTACGGGAGTCGAAGAGCAGTACTTC

J: TRBJ2-3
V: TRBV12-3/TRBV12-4
D: TRBD2
size: few
CDR3: CASSARDGRDTQYF
DNA: TGTGCCAGCAGTGCCCGGGACGGGAGGGATACGCAGTATTTT

J: TRBJ2-4
V: TRBV11-2
D: NA
size: few
CDR3: CASSLEAASPQYF
DNA: TGTGCCAGCAGCTTAGAGGCGGCTAGTCCTCAGTACTTC

J: TRBJ1-6
V: TRBV12-5
D: NA
size: few
CDR3: CASGLTAGAPNSPLHF
DNA: TGTGCTAGTGGTTTGACTGCGGGGGCCCCTAATTCACCCCTCCACTTT

J: TRBJ1-2
V: TRBV5-1
D: TRBD1
size: many
CDR3: CASSPTGGNYGYTF
DNA: TGCGCCAGCAGCCCAACAGGGGGTAACTATGGCTACACCTTC

J: TRBJ2-7
V: TRBV6-6
D: NA
size: many
CDR3: CASSTAPTSGEQYF
DNA: TGTGCCAGCAGTACTGCCCCTACGTCCGGCGAGCAGTACTTC

J: TRBJ2-7
V: TRBV2
D: NA
size: NA
CDR3: CASTSVEYYEQYF
DNA: TGTGCCAGCACGTCGGTTGAGTACTACGAGCAGTACTTC

J: TRBJ1-2
V: TRBV5-6
D: TRBD1
size: NA
CDR3: CASRKQGAQGYTF
DNA: TGTGCCAGCAGGAAACAGGGGGCGCAGGGCTACACCTTC

J: TRBJ2-1
V: TRBV9
D: TRBD1
size: few
CDR3: CASSVGFRGTARTEQFF
DNA: TGTGCCAGCAGCGTAGGATTCAGAGGGACAGCCCGTACTGAGCAGTTCTTC

J: TRBJ1-1
V: TRBV11-2
D: TRBD1
size: NA
CDR3: CASSFPGTVNTEPFF
DNA: TGTGCCAGCAGCTTCCCCGGGACAGTGAACACTGAACCTTTCTTT

J: TRBJ2-7
V: TRBV5-1
D: NA
size: many
CDR3: CASSLSPGRGSYEQYF
DNA: TGCGCCAGCAGCTTATCTCCCGGCAGGGGATCCTACGAGCAGTACTTC

J: TRBJ1-2
V: TRBV12-3/TRBV12-4
D: NA
size: few
CDR3: CASSFRKGGARGYTF
DNA: TGTGCCAGCAGTTTTAGAAAGGGGGGGGCAAGAGGCTACACCTTC

J: TRBJ1-6
V: TRBV12-3/TRBV12-4
D: NA
size: NA
CDR3: CASSLSPGGSPPHF
DNA: TGTGCCAGCAGTCTAAGCCCCGGCGGATCACCCCCCCACTTT

J: TRBJ1-6
V: TRBV7-9
D: NA
size: NA
CDR3: CASSRTTYNSPLHF
DNA: TGTGCCAGCTCCCGGACAACGTATAATTCACCCCTCCACTTT

J: TRBJ2-6
V: TRBV20-1
D: NA
size: many
CDR3: CSARDGGTGANVLTF
DNA: TGCAGTGCTAGAGATGGGGGGACTGGGGCCAACGTCCTGACTTTC

J: TRBJ2-1
V: TRBV11-1
D: TRBD1
size: many
CDR3: CASSGQGNRNEQFF
DNA: TGTGCCAGCAGCGGACAGGGTAACCGGAATGAGCAGTTCTTC

J: TRBJ2-3
V: TRBV6-5
D: NA
size: few
CDR3: CASSAGQPGPDTQYF
DNA: TGTGCCAGCAGTGCAGGACAGCCAGGCCCAGATACGCAGTATTTT

J: TRBJ2-1
V: TRBV4-2
D: NA
size: NA
CDR3: CASSQELGDEQFF
DNA: TGTGCCAGCAGCCAAGAACTTGGCGATGAGCAGTTCTTC